A single sample gave rise to the 27 T cell receptor beta chains below, sequenced in a study of shared clonotypes between healthy human individuals. The naive CD8 population came from CD45RO-negative cells selected for CCR7, without terminally differentiated effector memory CD45RA+ cells. TCRdb's table, derived via immunoSEQ multiplex PCR, lists solely in-frame clones and lacks some. The sample contains around 600,000 clones, 85% to 95% of which appear only once. Material for sequencing was naive CD8+ T cells sorted from blood. Receptors originate from a woman aged 30 to 39 in good health.

The CDR3, as DNA: TGTGCCAGCAGCTCGACTAGCCGAAACACAGATACGCAGTATTTT. Its protein product is CASSSTSRNTDTQYF. The chain employs TRBV7-3 and TRBJ2-3, with 7 bases identical to TRBD2. CDR1 is SGHTA, CDR2 FQGTGA, per germline. The CDR3 runs 15 residues. The J segment lost 2 bases and the V segment lost 4 bases, leaving 6 bases of the junction unmatched.

This clone appeared once. The V and J genes are TRBV27 and TRBJ2-3, with D tentatively TRBD2 (6 bases). V lost 3 bases to trimming and J lost 2 bases, with 12 bases between them. Germline V gene lookup returns CDR1 MNHEY and CDR2 SMNVEV (reference sequence). The CDR3 consists of 15 residues. The DNA for the CDR3 is TGTGCCAGCAGTTTTCGGCTAGCGTACACAGATACGCAGTATTTT. Translation gives CASSFRLAYTDTQYF.

This chain uses TRBV21-1 with TRBJ2-1. TRBV21-1 is classified as a pseudogene. This CDR3 has 12 amino acids. CDR3 nucleotides: TGTGCCAGCAGCACGCTTTACAATGAGCAGTTCTTC. It specifies CASSTLYNEQFF.

This clone has a single count. The chain links TRBV10-3 to TRBJ2-1, with TRBD2 matching over 11 bases. The trim removed 10 bases at V and 9 bases at J, leaving 11 bases unmatched. Germline V gene data show CDR1 as ENHRY and CDR2 as SYGVKD. The CDR3 extends over 14 amino acids. DNA of the CDR3: TGTGCCACAGGGACTAGCGGACCTTATGGTGAGCAGTTCTTC. It encodes CATGTSGPYGEQFF.

This clone was found a few times. The chain has TRBV6-6 and TRBJ1-3; 7 positions match TRBD1. The V and J ends lost 0 bases and 0 bases, in that order; junction bases with no gene match: 2. The CDR3 is 16 amino acids. Germline CDR1 is MNHNY and CDR2 is SVGAGI (reference sequence). The CDR3 region has the DNA TGTGCCAGCAGTTACTCGACAGGGAACTCTGGAAACACCATATATTTT. Protein sequence: CASSYSTGNSGNTIYF.

This chain joins TRBV5-1 and TRBJ2-6, with D tentatively TRBD2 (5 bases). The germline CDR1 and CDR2 sequences are SGHRS and YFSETQ. The V end lost 6 bases, the J end lost 2 bases, and 6 bases lay between the germline ends. The CDR3 runs to 13 residues. CDR3 in DNA: TGCGCCAGCACGGAGGCTGGGGCCAACGTCCTGACTTTC. Protein sequence: CASTEAGANVLTF. Variable domain in full (rest from reference TRBV5-1 and TRBJ2-6): KAGVTQTPRYLIKTRGQQVTLSCSPISGHRSVSWYQQTPGQGLQFLFEYFSETQRNKGNFPGRFSGRQFSNSRSEMNVSTLELGDSALYLCASTEAGANVLTFGAGSRLTVL.

The chain couples TRBV27 to TRBJ1-5, with D uncertain. Germline CDR1 and CDR2: MNHEY and SMNVEV (reference sequence). The CDR3 extends over 13 amino acids. V dropped 6 bases and J dropped 1 base, with 7 bases sitting between them. Here the CDR3 reads CASSPVSNQPQHF. In DNA, the CDR3 is TGTGCCAGCAGCCCTGTAAGCAATCAGCCCCAGCATTTT.

The chain has TRBV30 and TRBJ1-2; weak D call: TRBD1 (6 bases). CDR1 GTSNPN and CDR2 SVGIG come from the germline V gene (reference sequence). V was shortened by 5 bases and J by 6 bases, with 22 bases between the two germline ends. The CDR3 contains 15 residues. The CDR3 region is CAWDVPGHIRDGYTF. In DNA form, the CDR3 reads TGTGCCTGGGACGTCCCGGGACACATTCGGGATGGCTACACCTTC.

Concerning this clone itself: This same CDR3 is encoded by further DNA sequences in the sample. For the CDR3, the DNA is TGCGCCAGCAGCCATCCTCGTAGCGGGAGCTCCTACAATGAGCAGTTCTTC. Residues: CASSHPRSGSSYNEQFF. The chain employs TRBV4-1 and TRBJ2-1; 9 nucleotides agree with TRBD2. Germline V lookup: CDR1 MGHRA, CDR2 YSYEKL. The CDR3 has 17 amino acids. Trimming took 3 bases from V and 0 from J; bases not matched to a gene: 6.

V gene TRBV6-5 combines with J gene TRBJ1-1, with 10 bases that match TRBD1. Losses at the gene ends were 5 bases for V and 5 bases for J; bases not matched to a gene: 5. The CDR3 consists of 14 residues. The germline gives CDR1 MNHEY, CDR2 SVGAGI. For the CDR3, the DNA is TGTGCCAGCAGTAAGGACAGGGGGTGGACTGAAGCTTTCTTT. Translation: CASSKDRGWTEAFF.

This chain links TRBV27 with TRBJ2-7; D perhaps matches TRBD2 (6 bases). The germline gives CDR1 MNHEY, CDR2 SMNVEV (reference sequence). Trimming cost V 6 bases and J 6 bases, with 9 bases left between them. This CDR3 spans 11 amino acids. CDR3 residues: CASRRGTEQYF. CDR3 nucleotide sequence: TGTGCCAGCAGACGGGGGACCGAGCAGTACTTC.

The chain employs TRBV7-8 and TRBJ2-5; 9 nucleotides agree with TRBD2. The J call may be wrong; the DNA end is better matched by TRBJ2-7. Germline V lookup: CDR1 SGHVS, CDR2 FQNEAQ. This CDR3 has 16 amino acids. In nucleotides, the CDR3 is TGTGCCAGCAGCGGGCCCTTAGCGGGAGCGGGTTACGAGCAGTACTTC. This gives the protein CASSGPLAGAGYEQYF.

The rearrangement links TRBV11-2 to TRBJ2-3; 9 bases fit TRBD1. This CDR3 has 13 residues. The junction had 6 bases not matched to a gene; V was cut back by 9 bases and J by 5 bases. Germline-derived CDR1 and CDR2 are SGHAT and FQNNGV. The CDR3 spells CASRTGAGDTQYF. Written as DNA, the CDR3 is TGTGCCAGTCGGACAGGGGCGGGAGATACGCAGTATTTT.

The rearrangement uses TRBV25-1 and TRBJ2-7; the D gene could be TRBD1 or TRBD2 (5 bases each). The CDR3 sequence is 14 residues long. V shed 5 bases and J shed 0 bases, with 11 bases lying between them. The germline gives CDR1 MGHDK, CDR2 SYGVNS. The CDR3, as DNA: TGTGCCAGCAGTCCGAGGGACGGCTCCTACGAGCAGTACTTC. It specifies CASSPRDGSYEQYF.

The V and J genes are TRBV12-1 and TRBJ2-5; the D segment call TRBD1 is taken from the table without a DNA check. TRBV12-1 is listed as a pseudogene. This CDR3 has 15 residues. The CDR3 region is CASSFQGEAAETQYF. The CDR3 DNA reads as TGTGCCAGCAGCTTCCAGGGGGAGGCCGCAGAGACCCAGTACTTC.

This sequence joins TRBV11-2 and TRBJ2-2, with D perhaps matching TRBD2 (5 bases). The CDR3 loop spans 15 amino acids. The ends were cut back, 5 bases at V and 3 bases at J, with 13 bases in the middle. CDR1 and CDR2 (germline): SGHAT, FQNNGV. CDR3 amino acids: CASSDGVQYTGELFF. The CDR3 bases are TGTGCCAGCAGCGACGGGGTCCAGTACACCGGGGAGCTGTTTTTT. Looking up the rest from reference TRBV11-2 and TRBJ2-2 gives the full variable domain: EAGVAQSPRYKIIEKRQSVAFWCNPISGHATLYWYQQILGQGPKLLIQFQNNGVVDDSQLPKDRFSAERLKGVDSTLKIQPAKLEDSAVYLCASSDGVQYTGELFFGEGSRLTVL.

The J gene is TRBJ2-1, the V gene TRBV27, with D maybe TRBD1 (6 bases). The V gene lost 1 base and the J gene lost 9 bases, with 16 bases spanning the gap. CDR3 length: 15 amino acids. Per the germline V gene, CDR1 is MNHEY and CDR2 is SMNVEV (reference sequence). CDR3 in DNA: TGTGCCAGCAGTTTATTTGTACAAGGGGGACGTGAGCAGTTCTTC. Protein: CASSLFVQGGREQFF.

The rearrangement joins TRBV5-1 to TRBJ1-1, with D possibly matching TRBD1 (6 bases). Germline assignment: CDR1 SGHRS and CDR2 YFSETQ. V lost 1 base and J 0 bases, leaving 13 bases between the germline ends. The CDR3 runs to 16 residues. This chain's CDR3 is CASSLRGRGMNTEAFF. CDR3 DNA: TGCGCCAGCAGCTTGCGAGGGAGGGGGATGAACACTGAAGCTTTCTTT. Full variable domain (remainder filled in from reference TRBV5-1 and TRBJ1-1): KAGVTQTPRYLIKTRGQQVTLSCSPISGHRSVSWYQQTPGQGLQFLFEYFSETQRNKGNFPGRFSGRQFSNSRSEMNVSTLELGDSALYLCASSLRGRGMNTEAFFGQGTRLTVV.

This clone was counted once. J is TRBJ1-5 and V is TRBV19; D remains unclear. Germline V gene sequence: CDR1 LNHDA, CDR2 SQIVND (reference sequence). The CDR3 extends over 16 amino acids. Trimming took 4 bases from V and 0 from J, leaving 13 bases between them. This CDR3 reads CASSTTRGYSNQPQHF. The CDR3 nucleotides read TGTGCCAGTAGTACTACGCGGGGATATAGCAATCAGCCCCAGCATTTT.

The chain combines TRBV28 with TRBJ2-1; 10 bases are a match to TRBD2. J gave up 0 bases and V 5 bases, and 13 bases lay outside the gene matches. The CDR3 loop spans 19 amino acids. Germline V gene sequence: CDR1 MDHEN, CDR2 SYDVKM. The CDR3 sequence: CASSTRLAGPPLSYNEQFF. The CDR3 nucleotides read TGTGCCAGCAGTACTCGACTAGCGGGCCCTCCCCTCTCCTACAATGAGCAGTTCTTC.

The rearrangement uses TRBV9 and TRBJ2-1; D gene ambiguous. The CDR3 length is 11 residues. V lost 4 bases and J 9 bases, leaving 8 bases between the germline ends. CDR1 is SGDLS and CDR2 is YYNGEE in the germline V gene. Here the CDR3 DNA reads TGTGCCAGCAGCCTTGAAGGTGAGCAGTTCTTC. Translated, it gives CASSLEGEQFF.

This chain connects TRBV30 to TRBJ1-2; TRBD1 is a possible D gene (5 bases). This CDR3 is built from 15 residues. V lost 0 bases and J 4 bases, leaving 15 bases between the germline ends. The germline V gene encodes CDR1 GTSNPN and CDR2 SVGIG (reference sequence). CDR3 in amino acids: CAWSVLRDGSYGYTF. CDR3 sequence (DNA): TGTGCCTGGAGTGTACTTAGGGACGGTTCCTATGGCTACACCTTC.

This clone was picked up one time. V is TRBV7-8 and J is TRBJ2-5, with no clear D. Germline-derived CDR1 and CDR2 are SGHVS and FQNEAQ. This CDR3 contains 12 residues. V was cut by 2 bases and J by 4 bases, with 5 bases left in between. CDR3 in DNA: TGTGCCAGCAGCTTAACGGTAGAGACCCAGTACTTC. This translates into CASSLTVETQYF.

The chain recombines TRBV11-3 with TRBJ1-5; 8 nucleotides agree with TRBD1. The ends lost 1 base at V and 2 bases at J; junction bases unmatched: 4. The CDR3 contains 16 residues. Germline CDR1 SGHNT, CDR2 YENEEA. The CDR3 sequence: CASSLGSGGGNQPQHF. The CDR3 nucleotides read TGTGCCAGCAGCTTAGGGTCAGGGGGCGGCAATCAGCCCCAGCATTTT.

The V and J genes are TRBV5-8 and TRBJ2-2, with D perhaps TRBD1 (6 bases). CDR1 is SGHTS, CDR2 YDEGEE, per germline. The V end was cut by 6 bases, the J end by 2 bases, with 14 bases between. The CDR3 extends over 15 amino acids. The CDR3, as DNA: TGTGCCAGCATCTACGGGACATTAAACACCGGGGAGCTGTTTTTT. Residues: CASIYGTLNTGELFF.

This sequence joins TRBV4-1 and TRBJ2-7; weak D call: TRBD2 (6 bases). The CDR3 is 16 residues long. Germline lookup yields CDR1 MGHRA and CDR2 YSYEKL. V was pared by 4 bases and J by 0 bases, with 16 bases between. As DNA, the CDR3 is TGCGCCAGCAGCCTGCAACGGGGGAGAACCTCCTACGAGCAGTACTTC. This encodes CASSLQRGRTSYEQYF.

The genes are TRBV2 and TRBJ2-3; possible D gene TRBD1, 7 bases. CDR3 length: 15 residues. Germline V CDR1 and CDR2: SNHLY, FYNNEI. Trimming removed 8 bases at V and 0 bases at J, with 15 bases between. The CDR3 coding sequence is TGTGCCAGCCGGCTTGGAGGGGGCAGCACAGATACGCAGTATTTT. Encoded protein: CASRLGGGSTDTQYF.